This record covers a single T cell receptor beta chain. Its specificity is not known. The entry originates in a study of cytomegalovirus exposure and HLA in healthy donors. The overall study: Roughly 180 million T cells yielded more than 95 million unique TCR beta sequences, as an earlier analysis found.

Study outcomes and limitations: Common viral pathogens were later found to be apparently linked to several of the most significant clusters. An ancestry cluster, one associated with Asian ancestry, reportedly showed fewer N-insertions than the approximately 700-donor mean in a later analysis. Sequencing had likely introduced a cluster of highly shared sequence variants as an artifact.

Germline V gives CDR1 MDHEN, CDR2 SYDVKM. V lost 6 bases to trimming and J lost 4 bases, with 12 bases between them. The CDR3 length is 13 residues. PCR amplification relied on 60 Vbeta primers (plus 13 Jbeta primers). The method was immunoSEQ multiplex PCR; TCRdb's version includes in-frame clones alone and lacks a portion of them. Of approximately 72,000 clones listed, 65% to 80% are singletons. The clonotype was recovered from a man in his forties or fifties in good health and CMV-seropositive. V is TRBV28 and J is TRBJ1-2; D might be TRBD1 (5 bases). Sequences were obtained from PBMCs. The CDR3 is CASSLIQGYGYTF. The CDR3 nucleotides are TGTGCCAGCAGCCTCATCCAGGGCTATGGCTACACCTTC.